Each of the 5 T cell receptor beta chains below was sequenced from the same sample in a study of CD8 T cells in Susac syndrome. It was with random hexamers that roughly 0.45 to 1 ug RNA was reverse transcribed. Each CDR3 protein gets one entry after TCRdb re-called the immunoSEQ multiplex PCR reads with MiXCR. The sample has tens of thousands of distinct CDR3 sequences; roughly 92% are singletons. The specimen was CD8+ T cells from PBMCs. The receptors derive from a human donor in good health.

This rearrangement joins TRBV7-2 to TRBJ1-6; weak D call: TRBD1 (5 bases). This CDR3 contains 14 residues. Per germline, CDR1 SGHTA and CDR2 FQGNSA. The ends were cut back, 4 bases at V and 10 bases at J, with 14 bases in the middle. The DNA of the CDR3 is TGTGCCAGCAGCTCTAGGGTAGGGGTGTCACCCCTCCACTTT. This gives the protein CASSSRVGVSPLHF.

Regarding this clonotype: The junction differs from germline at one of its ends, possibly a read error. The rearrangement joins TRBV7-2 to TRBJ2-2, with D perhaps matching TRBD2 (6 bases). Germline V gene sequence: CDR1 SGHTA, CDR2 FQGNSA. There are 14 residues in the CDR3. CDR3 DNA: TGTGCCAGCAGCCTAGCGTTATATCCCGGGGAGCTGTTTTTT. Residues: CASSLALYPGELFF.

This chain uses TRBV6-5 with TRBJ1-2, with a tentative D call TRBD1 (5 bases). The length of the CDR3 is 13 residues. Between the trimmed V and J ends, which lost 2 bases and 8 bases, there was a span of 12 bases. CDR1 is MNHEY and CDR2 is SVGAGI in the germline V gene. This CDR3 is CASSYGAGSGYTF. The CDR3 nucleotides are TGTGCCAGCAGTTACGGGGCAGGGAGCGGCTACACCTTC.

The CDR3 reads CASTPSTGEFYNEQFF. DNA of the CDR3: TGTGCCAGCACCCCCTCGACAGGGGAATTCTACAATGAGCAGTTCTTC. V is TRBV27 and J is TRBJ2-1, with 8 bases identical to TRBD1. From germline, CDR1 is MNHEY and CDR2 SMNVEV (reference sequence). V lost 7 bases and J lost 3; bases outside the gene matches: 11. The CDR3 loop spans 16 amino acids.

The rearrangement links TRBV6-1 to TRBJ2-7; D remains ambiguous. The CDR3 has 13 residues. Germline V gives CDR1 MNHNS, CDR2 SASEGT. Trimming cost V 0 bases and J 4 bases, with 7 bases left between them. The CDR3 sequence is CASSEALLYEQYF. The DNA of the CDR3 is TGTGCCAGCAGTGAAGCCCTCCTATACGAGCAGTACTTC.